One and the same sample provided the 14 T cell receptor beta chains below, sequenced in a study of beta chain features in type 1 diabetes. Since all of the isolated RNA was reverse transcribed, expressed TCRB transcripts were what got sequenced. TCRdb keeps only in-frame clones here, not all; method: immunoSEQ multiplex PCR. The sample holds about 900,000 clones; roughly 15% are singletons and the top ten take about 0.02%. Sequences were obtained from naive CD4+ T cells from blood. These receptors all come from a young woman in good health.

J is TRBJ2-7 and V is TRBV28; TRBD2 aligns across 7 bases. Trimming cost V 5 bases and J 1 base; bases outside gene matches: 5. There are 14 residues in the CDR3. Germline V gives CDR1 MDHEN, CDR2 SYDVKM. CDR3 protein: CASSTRRGSYEQYF. The CDR3 DNA follows: TGTGCCAGCAGTACGAGGCGGGGGTCCTACGAGCAGTACTTC.

The J gene is TRBJ1-2, the V gene TRBV6-1, with a weak D call TRBD1 (5 bases). With 2 bases removed from V and 7 bases from J, the gap between germline ends came to 17 bases. The length of the CDR3 is 15 residues. Germline CDR1 and CDR2: MNHNS and SASEGT. The CDR3 reads CASSELSGRASGYTF. DNA of the CDR3: TGTGCCAGCAGTGAATTGTCCGGCAGGGCAAGTGGCTACACCTTC.

The gene calls are TRBV28 and TRBJ2-5; D might be TRBD1 (7 bases). V gave up 5 bases and J gave up 1 base, with 14 bases separating them. CDR3 length: 15 amino acids. Germline V gene lookup returns CDR1 MDHEN and CDR2 SYDVKM. CDR3 sequence: CASSPYQGGQETQYF. The CDR3 DNA reads TGTGCCAGCAGTCCGTACCAGGGGGGCCAAGAGACCCAGTACTTC.

The V gene is TRBV4-3, the J gene TRBJ2-7; D not resolved. The CDR3 spans 14 residues. Germline-derived CDR1 and CDR2 are LGHNA and YSLEER. V lost 1 base and J lost 2, with 9 bases in between. The CDR3 region has the DNA TGCGCCAGCAGCCAAGTGGCTGGAGCCTACGAGCAGTACTTC. Translation: CASSQVAGAYEQYF.

The chain combines TRBV2 with TRBJ2-1; 11 bases are a match to TRBD2. CDR1 is SNHLY, CDR2 FYNNEI, per germline. The CDR3 runs to 15 residues. The junction had 5 bases not matched to a gene; V was cut back by 6 bases and J by 4 bases. The CDR3 DNA reads TGTGCCAGCAGATTAGCGGGAGGGTCTTACAATGAGCAGTTCTTC. This sequence encodes CASRLAGGSYNEQFF. Full variable domain (rest looked up from reference TRBV2 and TRBJ2-1): EPEVTQTPSHQVTQMGQEVILRCVPISNHLYFYWYRQILGQKVEFLVSFYNNEISEKSEIFDDQFSVERPDGSNFTLKIRSTKLEDSAMYFCASRLAGGSYNEQFFGPGTRLTVL.

This clone turned up a few times. The chain is built from TRBV28 and TRBJ1-2; no clear D gene. V lost 4 bases and J 4 bases, leaving 16 bases between the germline ends. The CDR3 runs 15 residues. Germline CDR1 is MDHEN and CDR2 is SYDVKM. CDR3 sequence reads: CASSSPQGGGYGYTF. CDR3 nucleotides: TGTGCCAGCAGTTCCCCCCAAGGAGGCGGCTATGGCTACACCTTC.

This clone turned up a few times. V and J are TRBV7-8 and TRBJ1-5; D gene unclear. From germline, CDR1 is SGHVS and CDR2 FQNEAQ. CDR3 length equals 13 residues. The V gene lost 5 bases and the J gene lost 0 bases, with 5 bases spanning the gap. This CDR3 is CASSTYSNQPQHF. The CDR3 DNA sequence: TGTGCCAGCAGCACCTATAGCAATCAGCCCCAGCATTTT. The whole variable domain, filled in from reference TRBV7-8 and TRBJ1-5, reads GAGVSQSPRYKVAKRGQDVALRCDPISGHVSLFWYQQALGQGPEFLTYFQNEAQLDKSGLPSDRFFAERPEGSVSTLKIQRTQQEDSAVYLCASSTYSNQPQHFGDGTRLSIL.

J is TRBJ2-5 and V is TRBV28; D is possibly TRBD1 or TRBD2 (5 bases each). Germline CDR1 is MDHEN and CDR2 is SYDVKM. There are 17 residues in the CDR3. With 6 bases removed from V and 5 bases from J, the gap between germline ends came to 25 bases. This chain's CDR3 is CASRGPFGGPLEETQYF. CDR3 DNA: TGTGCCAGCAGGGGACCTTTTGGGGGTCCACTTGAGGAGACCCAGTACTTC.

This clone was observed a few times. The rearrangement uses TRBV4-1 and TRBJ2-1; D is perhaps TRBD1 or TRBD2 (5 bases each). With 5 bases removed from V and 0 bases from J, the gap between germline ends came to 17 bases. The CDR3 runs to 17 residues. Per germline, CDR1 MGHRA and CDR2 YSYEKL. CDR3 amino acids: CASSKTGTASSYNEQFF. CDR3 nucleotides: TGCGCCAGCAGCAAGACCGGGACGGCTAGCTCCTACAATGAGCAGTTCTTC.

A few counts support this clone. This chain connects TRBV9 to TRBJ1-2; 7 bases fit TRBD1. The CDR3 has 16 amino acids. CDR1 and CDR2 from the germline V gene are SGDLS and YYNGEE. V lost 1 base and J lost 4; bases outside the gene matches: 10. CDR3 sequence reads: CASSVKTGRDGYGYTF. CDR3 nucleotide sequence: TGTGCCAGCAGCGTAAAGACAGGGCGGGATGGCTATGGCTACACCTTC. Together with reference TRBV9 and TRBJ1-2, the CDR3 gives the full variable domain: DSGVTQTPKHLITATGQRVTLRCSPRSGDLSVYWYQQSLDQGLQFLIQYYNGEERAKGNILERFSAQQFPDLHSELNLSSLELGDSALYFCASSVKTGRDGYGYTFGSGTRLTVV.

This CDR3 reads CASSLDPGTGQETQYF. The CDR3, as DNA: TGTGCCAGCAGCTTAGATCCGGGCACTGGACAAGAGACCCAGTACTTC. The rearrangement uses TRBV7-9 and TRBJ2-5, with unresolved D. The CDR3 has 16 amino acids. CDR1 SEHNR and CDR2 FQNEAQ come from the germline V gene (reference sequence). V shed 1 base and J shed 2 bases, with 14 bases lying between them.

The table lists this clone with a few counts. This same CDR3 is encoded by further DNA sequences in the sample. The CDR3 sequence: CASSPPSYEQYF. In DNA form, the CDR3 reads TGTGCCAGCAGTCCGCCCTCCTACGAGCAGTACTTC. The chain couples TRBV7-9 to TRBJ2-7; D gene uncertain. The germline V gene encodes CDR1 SEHNR and CDR2 FQNEAQ (reference sequence). With 6 bases removed from V and 0 bases from J, the gap between germline ends came to 6 bases. This CDR3 has 12 amino acids.

The chain is built from TRBV10-3 and TRBJ1-5; D is ambiguous. CDR3 length: 13 amino acids. V lost 10 bases and J 3 bases, leaving 13 bases between the germline ends. The germline V gene has CDR1 ENHRY and CDR2 SYGVKD. CDR3 amino acids: CATTLQPNQPQHF. CDR3 nucleotide sequence: TGTGCCACGACGCTTCAGCCCAATCAGCCCCAGCATTTT.

This clone was counted only a few times. The chain has TRBV7-6 and TRBJ2-7; D is ambiguous. V was shortened by 3 bases and J by 3 bases, with 12 bases between the two germline ends. In germline, CDR1 is SGHVS, CDR2 FNYEAQ. CDR3 length equals 14 residues. The CDR3 loop reads CASSFQGVNYEQYF. CDR3 sequence (DNA): TGTGCCAGCAGCTTTCAAGGCGTCAACTACGAGCAGTACTTC.